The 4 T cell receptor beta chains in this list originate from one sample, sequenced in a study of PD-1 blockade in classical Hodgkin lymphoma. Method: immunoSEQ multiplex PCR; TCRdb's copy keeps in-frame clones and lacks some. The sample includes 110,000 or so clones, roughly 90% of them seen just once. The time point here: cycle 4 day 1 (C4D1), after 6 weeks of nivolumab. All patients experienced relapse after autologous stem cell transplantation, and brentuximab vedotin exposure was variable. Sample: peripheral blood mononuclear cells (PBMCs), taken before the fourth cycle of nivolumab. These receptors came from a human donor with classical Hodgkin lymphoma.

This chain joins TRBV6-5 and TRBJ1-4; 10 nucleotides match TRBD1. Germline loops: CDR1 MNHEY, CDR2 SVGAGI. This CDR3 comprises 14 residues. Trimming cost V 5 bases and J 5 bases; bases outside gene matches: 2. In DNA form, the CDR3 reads TGTGCCAGCAGTCTGGACAGGGGGAATGAAAAACTGTTTTTT. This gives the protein CASSLDRGNEKLFF.

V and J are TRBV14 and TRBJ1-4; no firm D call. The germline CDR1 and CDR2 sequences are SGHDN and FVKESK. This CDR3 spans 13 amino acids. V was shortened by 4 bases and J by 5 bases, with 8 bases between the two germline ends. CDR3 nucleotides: TGTGCCAGCAGCCGGGCCCTAAATGAAAAACTGTTTTTT. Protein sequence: CASSRALNEKLFF.

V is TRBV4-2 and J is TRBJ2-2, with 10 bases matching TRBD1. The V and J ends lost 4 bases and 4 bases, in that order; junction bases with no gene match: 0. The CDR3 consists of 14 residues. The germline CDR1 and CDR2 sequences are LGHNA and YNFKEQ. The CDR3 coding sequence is TGTGCCAGCAGCCGGGACAGGGGCACCGGGGAGCTGTTTTTT. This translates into CASSRDRGTGELFF.

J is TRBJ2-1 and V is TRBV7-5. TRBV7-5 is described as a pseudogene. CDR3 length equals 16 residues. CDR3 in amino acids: CVRSTPGRGPYNEQFF. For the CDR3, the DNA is TGTGTCAGAAGCACTCCGGGACGGGGTCCTTACAATGAGCAGTTCTTC.